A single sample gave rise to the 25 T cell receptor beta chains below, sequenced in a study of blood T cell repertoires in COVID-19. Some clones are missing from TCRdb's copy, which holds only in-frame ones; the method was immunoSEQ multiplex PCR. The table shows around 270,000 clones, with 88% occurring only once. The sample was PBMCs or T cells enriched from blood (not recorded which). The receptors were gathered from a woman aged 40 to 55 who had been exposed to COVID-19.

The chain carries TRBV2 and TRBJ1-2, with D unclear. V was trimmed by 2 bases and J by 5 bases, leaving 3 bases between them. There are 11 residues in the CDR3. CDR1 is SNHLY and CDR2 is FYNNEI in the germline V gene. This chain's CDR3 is CASSERYGYTF. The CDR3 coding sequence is TGTGCCAGCAGTGAACGGTATGGCTACACCTTC.

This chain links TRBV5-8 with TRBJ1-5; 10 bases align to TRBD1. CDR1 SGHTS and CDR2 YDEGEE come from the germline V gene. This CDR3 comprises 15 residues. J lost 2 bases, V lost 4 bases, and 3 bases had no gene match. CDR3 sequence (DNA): TGTGCCAGCAGCGGAGGGACAGGGGGCAATCAGCCCCAGCATTTT. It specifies CASSGGTGGNQPQHF.

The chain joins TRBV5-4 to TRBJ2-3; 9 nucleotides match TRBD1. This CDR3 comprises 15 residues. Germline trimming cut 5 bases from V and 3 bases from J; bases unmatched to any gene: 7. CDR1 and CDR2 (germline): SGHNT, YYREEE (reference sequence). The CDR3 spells CASRYTGGATDTQYF. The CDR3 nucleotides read TGTGCCAGCAGGTATACAGGGGGCGCGACAGATACGCAGTATTTT.

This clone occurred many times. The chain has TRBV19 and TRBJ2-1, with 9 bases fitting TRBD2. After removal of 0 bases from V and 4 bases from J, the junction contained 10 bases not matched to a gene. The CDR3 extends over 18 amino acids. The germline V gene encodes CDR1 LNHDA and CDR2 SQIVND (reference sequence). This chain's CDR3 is CASSIDPPAGGGYNEQFF. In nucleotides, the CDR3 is TGTGCCAGTAGTATAGATCCCCCGGCGGGAGGGGGTTACAATGAGCAGTTCTTC.

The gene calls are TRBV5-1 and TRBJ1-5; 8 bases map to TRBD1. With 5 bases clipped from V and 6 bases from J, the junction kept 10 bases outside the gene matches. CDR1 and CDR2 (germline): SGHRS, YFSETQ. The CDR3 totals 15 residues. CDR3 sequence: CASSSQGALGQPQHF. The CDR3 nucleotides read TGCGCCAGCAGTTCGCAGGGGGCTCTGGGTCAGCCCCAGCATTTT.

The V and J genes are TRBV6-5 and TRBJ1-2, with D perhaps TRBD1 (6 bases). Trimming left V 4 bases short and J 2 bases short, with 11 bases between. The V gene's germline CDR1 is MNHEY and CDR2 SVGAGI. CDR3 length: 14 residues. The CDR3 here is CASSSPRGNYGYTF. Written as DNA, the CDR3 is TGTGCCAGCAGTTCCCCGAGGGGGAACTATGGCTACACCTTC.

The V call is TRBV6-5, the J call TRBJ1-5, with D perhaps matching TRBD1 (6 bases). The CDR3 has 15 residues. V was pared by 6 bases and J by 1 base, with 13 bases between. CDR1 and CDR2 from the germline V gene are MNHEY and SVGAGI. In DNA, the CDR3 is TGTGCCAGCAGACTCAACAGGGACAGCAATCAGCCCCAGCATTTT. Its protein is CASRLNRDSNQPQHF.

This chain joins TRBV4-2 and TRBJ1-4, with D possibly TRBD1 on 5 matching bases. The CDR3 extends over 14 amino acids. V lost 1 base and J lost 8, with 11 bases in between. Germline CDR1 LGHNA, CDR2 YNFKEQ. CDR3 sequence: CASSQGQTIEKLFF. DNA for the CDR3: TGTGCCAGCAGCCAAGGACAGACAATCGAAAAACTGTTTTTT.

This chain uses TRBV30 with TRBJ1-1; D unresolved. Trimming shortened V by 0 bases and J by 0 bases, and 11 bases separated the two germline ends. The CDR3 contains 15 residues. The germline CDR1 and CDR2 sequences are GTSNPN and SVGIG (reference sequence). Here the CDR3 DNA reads TGTGCCTGGAGTGTAATAACAGTCATGAACACTGAAGCTTTCTTT. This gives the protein CAWSVITVMNTEAFF.

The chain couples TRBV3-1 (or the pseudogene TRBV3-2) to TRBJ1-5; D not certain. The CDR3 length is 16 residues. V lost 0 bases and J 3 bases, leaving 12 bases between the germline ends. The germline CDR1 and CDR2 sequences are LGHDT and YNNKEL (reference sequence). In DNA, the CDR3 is TGTGCCAGCAGCCAAGATCACGGCGGCTTCAATCAGCCCCAGCATTTT. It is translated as CASSQDHGGFNQPQHF.

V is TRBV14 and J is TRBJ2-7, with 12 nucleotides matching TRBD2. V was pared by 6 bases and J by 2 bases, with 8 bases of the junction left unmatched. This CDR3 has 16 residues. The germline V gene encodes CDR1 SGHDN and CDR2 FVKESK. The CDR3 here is CASSPRTSGTTYEQYF. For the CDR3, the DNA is TGTGCCAGCAGTCCAAGGACTAGCGGGACTACCTACGAGCAGTACTTC.

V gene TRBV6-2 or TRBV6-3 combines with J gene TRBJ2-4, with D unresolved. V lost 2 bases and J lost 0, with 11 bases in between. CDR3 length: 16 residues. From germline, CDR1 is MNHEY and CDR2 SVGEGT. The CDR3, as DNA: TGTGCCAGCAGTTACGGTGAGATTATAGCCAAAAACATTCAGTACTTC. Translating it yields CASSYGEIIAKNIQYF.

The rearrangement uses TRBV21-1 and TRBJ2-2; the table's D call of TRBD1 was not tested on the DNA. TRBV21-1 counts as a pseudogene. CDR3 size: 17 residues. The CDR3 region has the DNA TGTGCCAGCAGCAAGAGGGGTAGGGGGACGGACACCGGGGAGCTGTTTTTT. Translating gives CASSKRGRGTDTGELFF.

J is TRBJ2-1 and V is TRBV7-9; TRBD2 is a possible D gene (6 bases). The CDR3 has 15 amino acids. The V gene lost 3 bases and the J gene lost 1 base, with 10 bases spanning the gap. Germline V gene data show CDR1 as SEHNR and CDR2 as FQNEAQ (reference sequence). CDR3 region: CASSFLLASYNEQFF. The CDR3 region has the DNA TGTGCCAGCAGCTTTTTACTAGCATCCTACAATGAGCAGTTCTTC.

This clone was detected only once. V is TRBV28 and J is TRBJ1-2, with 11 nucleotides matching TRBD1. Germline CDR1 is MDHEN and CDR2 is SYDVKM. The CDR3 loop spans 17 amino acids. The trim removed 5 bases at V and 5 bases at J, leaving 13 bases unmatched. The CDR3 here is CASSQNSAGTGGYGYTF. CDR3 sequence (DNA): TGTGCCAGCAGTCAAAACTCCGCCGGGACAGGGGGATATGGCTACACCTTC.

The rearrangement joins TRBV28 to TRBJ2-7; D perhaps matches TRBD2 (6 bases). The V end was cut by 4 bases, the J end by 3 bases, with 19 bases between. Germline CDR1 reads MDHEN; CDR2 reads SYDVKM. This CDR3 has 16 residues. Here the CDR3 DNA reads TGTGCCAGCAGTTCCCACGGGCAGGGAGGATTCTACGAGCAGTACTTC. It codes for CASSSHGQGGFYEQYF.

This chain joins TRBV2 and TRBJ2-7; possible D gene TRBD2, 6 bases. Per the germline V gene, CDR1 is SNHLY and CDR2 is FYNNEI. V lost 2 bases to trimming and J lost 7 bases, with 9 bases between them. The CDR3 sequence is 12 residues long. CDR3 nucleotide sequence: TGTGCCAGCAGTGAATCGGGGAGGGAGCAGTACGTC. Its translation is CASSESGREQYV.

CDR3 coding DNA: TGTGCCAGCAGCTTAACAGGGTTCACTGAAGCTTTCTTT. Translated: CASSLTGFTEAFF. The rearrangement joins TRBV7-2 to TRBJ1-1; D may be TRBD1 (6 bases). The CDR3 is 13 residues long. V was shortened by 2 bases and J by 4 bases, with 8 bases between the two germline ends. From germline, CDR1 is SGHTA and CDR2 FQGNSA.

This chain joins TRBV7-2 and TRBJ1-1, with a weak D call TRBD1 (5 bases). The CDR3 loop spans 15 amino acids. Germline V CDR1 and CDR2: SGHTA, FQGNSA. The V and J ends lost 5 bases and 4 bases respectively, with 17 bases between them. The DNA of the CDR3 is TGTGCCAGCAGCAAAAGGTGGCAGGGTGGCACTGAAGCTTTCTTT. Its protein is CASSKRWQGGTEAFF. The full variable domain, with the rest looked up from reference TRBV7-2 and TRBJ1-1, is GAGVSQSPSNKVTEKGKDVELRCDPISGHTALYWYRQSLGQGLEFLIYFQGNSAPDKSGLPSDRFSAERTGGSVSTLTIQRTQQEDSAVYLCASSKRWQGGTEAFFGQGTRLTVV.

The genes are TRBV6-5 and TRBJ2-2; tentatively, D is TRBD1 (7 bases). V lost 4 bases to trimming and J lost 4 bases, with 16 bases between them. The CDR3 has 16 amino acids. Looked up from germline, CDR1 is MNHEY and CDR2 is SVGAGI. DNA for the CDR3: TGTGCCAGCAGTTTCCGGGGGACAGTAGCCACCGGGGAGCTGTTTTTT. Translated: CASSFRGTVATGELFF.

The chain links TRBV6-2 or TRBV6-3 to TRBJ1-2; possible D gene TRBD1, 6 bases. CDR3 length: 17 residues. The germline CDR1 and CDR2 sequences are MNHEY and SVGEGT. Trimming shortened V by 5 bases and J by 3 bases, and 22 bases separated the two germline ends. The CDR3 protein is CASSLRLRGGADYGYTF. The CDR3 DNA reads TGTGCCAGCAGTCTCCGTCTTAGGGGGGGCGCGGACTATGGCTACACCTTC.

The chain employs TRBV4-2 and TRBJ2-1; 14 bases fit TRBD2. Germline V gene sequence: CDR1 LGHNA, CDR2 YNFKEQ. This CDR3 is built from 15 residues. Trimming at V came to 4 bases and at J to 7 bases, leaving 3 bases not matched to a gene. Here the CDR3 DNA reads TGTGCCAGCAGCCCAAGGACTAGCGGGGGGAATGAGCAGTTCTTC. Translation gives CASSPRTSGGNEQFF.

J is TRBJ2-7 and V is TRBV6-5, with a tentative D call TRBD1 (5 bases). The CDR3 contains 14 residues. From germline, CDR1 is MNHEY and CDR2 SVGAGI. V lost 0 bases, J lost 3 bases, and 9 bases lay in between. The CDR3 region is CASSYSSDSYEQYF. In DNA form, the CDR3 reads TGTGCCAGCAGTTACTCGAGTGACAGCTACGAGCAGTACTTC.

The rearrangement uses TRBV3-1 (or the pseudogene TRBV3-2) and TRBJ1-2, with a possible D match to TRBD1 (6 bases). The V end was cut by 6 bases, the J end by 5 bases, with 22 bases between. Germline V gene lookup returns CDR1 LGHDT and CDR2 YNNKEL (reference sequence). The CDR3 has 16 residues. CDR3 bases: TGTGCCAGCAGGTCCACGCCAGGGGAGGGGACTTATGGCTACACCTTC. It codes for CASRSTPGEGTYGYTF.

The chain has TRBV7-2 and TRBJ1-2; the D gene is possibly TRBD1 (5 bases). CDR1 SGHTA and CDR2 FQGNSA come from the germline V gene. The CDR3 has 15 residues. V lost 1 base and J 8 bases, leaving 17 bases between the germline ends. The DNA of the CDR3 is TGTGCCAGCAGCTTAGAGGGGCAGGGCCTGGGGGGCTACACCTTC. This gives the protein CASSLEGQGLGGYTF. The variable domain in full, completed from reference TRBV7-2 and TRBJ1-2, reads GAGVSQSPSNKVTEKGKDVELRCDPISGHTALYWYRQSLGQGLEFLIYFQGNSAPDKSGLPSDRFSAERTGGSVSTLTIQRTQQEDSAVYLCASSLEGQGLGGYTFGSGTRLTVV.